A selection of T cell receptor beta chains follows, all from one sample in a study of blood T cell repertoires in COVID-19. TCRdb keeps only in-frame clones here, not all; method: immunoSEQ multiplex PCR. Of 350,000 to 400,000 clones listed, approximately 91% are singletons. The sample was PBMCs or T cells enriched from blood (not recorded which). The source of these receptors is a middle-aged woman who had been exposed to COVID-19. CDR3s include the opening cysteine and the closing phenylalanine or tryptophan. D genes are given only for firm matches. Part of the rows lack a size; the others show once, few, many or a class for expanded clones.

CDR3 DNA	CDR3 protein	J gene	D gene	clone size	V gene
TGTGCCACCAGCAGAGTGAACCCGGGGGGGCCTCAGCCCCAGCATTTT	CATSRVNPGGPQPQHF	TRBJ1-5	.	few	TRBV15
TGCGCCAGCAGCCAAGCCCTAAAGAGTGAAAAACTGTTTTTT	CASSQALKSEKLFF	TRBJ1-4	.	.	TRBV4-3
TGTGCCAGTAGTATTGTTGCGGGAGGGAAAGAGACCCAGTACTTC	CASSIVAGGKETQYF	TRBJ2-5	TRBD2	.	TRBV19
TGTGCCAGCAGTGTTGACAGTAACACTGAAGCTTTCTTT	CASSVDSNTEAFF	TRBJ1-1	.	.	TRBV2
TGTGCCGGGGGGACAGGGGATGCCAAAAACATTCAGTACTTC	CAGGTGDAKNIQYF	TRBJ2-4	TRBD1	.	TRBV28
TGTGCCTGGAGTTGGCCCGGGGCCGGGGGTGAAAAACTGTTTTTT	CAWSWPGAGGEKLFF	TRBJ1-4	.	.	TRBV30
TGTGCCAGCAGCTTAGTGAACGGTCACGGTGGCTACACCTTC	CASSLVNGHGGYTF	TRBJ1-2	.	.	TRBV7-9
TGCGCCAGCAGCCCTTCCCAGGGTTCCTACAATGAGCAGTTCTTC	CASSPSQGSYNEQFF	TRBJ2-1	.	few	TRBV4-3
TGTGCCAGCAGTTTTCGTCAAGGGGGCTCAGATACGCAGTATTTT	CASSFRQGGSDTQYF	TRBJ2-3	TRBD1	once	TRBV2
TGTGCCAGCAGTGAACAGGGGGCGCGGGAGCAGTACTTC	CASSEQGAREQYF	TRBJ2-7	TRBD1	.	TRBV2
TGCGCCAGCAGCTTAAAACAGTCTTTCACAGATACGCAGTATTTT	CASSLKQSFTDTQYF	TRBJ2-3	.	.	TRBV5-1
TGTGCCAGCAGCCCGTACAGGAGCTCCTACGAGCAGTACTTC	CASSPYRSSYEQYF	TRBJ2-7	.	few	TRBV14
TGTGCCACCGGTCAAACGACAGGGGGGCCCTATGGCTACACCTTC	CATGQTTGGPYGYTF	TRBJ1-2	TRBD1	.	TRBV15
TGTGCCACCCAACGGCGGGGGGGAACAGATACGCAGTATTTT	CATQRRGGTDTQYF	TRBJ2-3	TRBD2	.	TRBV27
TGTGCCAGCACCGCAGGGGGCCGGAACTATGGCTACACCTTC	CASTAGGRNYGYTF	TRBJ1-2	TRBD1	.	TRBV9
TGTGCCAGCAGCCGCAGACAGGGTGCAGAGACCCAGTACTTC	CASSRRQGAETQYF	TRBJ2-5	TRBD1	.	TRBV13
TGCAGTGCTAGTCGCCCCGCCGCCCTGACAGGGGGGCGAGGAAACACCATATATTTT	CSASRPAALTGGRGNTIYF	TRBJ1-3	TRBD1	.	TRBV20-1
TGTGCCAGCAGTTACAACGGGAACACTGAAGCTTTCTTT	CASSYNGNTEAFF	TRBJ1-1	.	.	TRBV6-5
TGTGCCACCAGCAGGGGGCGGGGGGGAGGCTCCTACAATGAGCAGTTCTTC	CATSRGRGGGSYNEQFF	TRBJ2-1	.	.	TRBV24-1
TGTGCCATTCAGATTACGAACACCGGGGAGCTGTTTTTT	CAIQITNTGELFF	TRBJ2-2	.	.	TRBV10-3
TGTGCCAGCAGCGCGGGGGTAGCATCCTACGAGCAGTACTTC	CASSAGVASYEQYF	TRBJ2-7	.	.	TRBV9
TGTGCCAGCAGCCTAACCGGGACTAGCGGCAAAAACATTCAGTACTTC	CASSLTGTSGKNIQYF	TRBJ2-4	TRBD2	.	TRBV7-9
TGTGCCACCAGCAGAGATCGTAGTCTCGCCATATATTTT	CATSRDRSLAIYF	TRBJ1-3	.	.	TRBV15
TGTGCCAGCAGCTTGGCGTCAGGGGGCTGGGAGACCCAGTACTTC	CASSLASGGWETQYF	TRBJ2-5	TRBD1	.	TRBV7-2
TGTGCCAGCAGCTTGGCCGGTGCGGGGGGGCGCGGGGAGCTGTTTTTT	CASSLAGAGGRGELFF	TRBJ2-2	TRBD2	.	TRBV5-4
TGTGCCAGCAGCTCCGGGGGAGGAACCTCTGGAAACACCATATATTTT	CASSSGGGTSGNTIYF	TRBJ1-3	.	once	TRBV7-2
TGTGCCAGCAGCTCCTGGCCAGGGAAGGAGAACAATGAGCAGTTCTTC	CASSSWPGKENNEQFF	TRBJ2-1	.	.	TRBV7-3
TGTGCCAGCAGCTTACGGACAGGGGGCGCGGGCGAGCAGTACTTC	CASSLRTGGAGEQYF	TRBJ2-7	TRBD1	.	TRBV5-4
TGTGCCAGCAAACCACAGGCACGTTCGGATGAGCAGTTCTTC	CASKPQARSDEQFF	TRBJ2-1	.	.	TRBV3-1/TRBV3-2
TGCGCCAGCCGACTCATACCGCCCCAGCATTTT	CASRLIPPQHF	TRBJ1-5	.	.	TRBV5-1
TGTGCCAGCAGTCCCACCTCGACTAGCTTTAGCACAGATACGCAGTATTTT	CASSPTSTSFSTDTQYF	TRBJ2-3	TRBD2	.	TRBV6-6
TGTGCCAGCAGCCGGAAGAGGGAGACTGAAGCTTTCTTT	CASSRKRETEAFF	TRBJ1-1	.	.	TRBV7-9
TGTGCCAGTGATCCGGGAGGGAATGAGCAGTTCTTC	CASDPGGNEQFF	TRBJ2-1	TRBD2	.	TRBV3-1/TRBV3-2
TGTGCCAGCAGACCTATCGGGGGAATTCGATACACTGAAGCTTTCTTT	CASRPIGGIRYTEAFF	TRBJ1-1	.	.	TRBV7-9
TGTGCCAGCAGTGAAGCGCGGGACTATGGCTACACCTTC	CASSEARDYGYTF	TRBJ1-2	.	.	TRBV2
TGTGCTAGTGGCTCCGGGACAGGGAGCAATCAGCCCCAGCATTTT	CASGSGTGSNQPQHF	TRBJ1-5	TRBD1	.	TRBV12-5
TGTGCCAGCGAGGAGGGAGGCAATGGTCAGCCCCAGCATTTT	CASEEGGNGQPQHF	TRBJ1-5	.	.	TRBV2
TGTGCCAGCAGTTACAGATCGGGAAATGAAAAACTGTTTTTT	CASSYRSGNEKLFF	TRBJ1-4	.	.	TRBV6-5
TGTGCCAGCAGTTTATCGGGGGGGACAGGGTATCAGCCCCAGCATTTT	CASSLSGGTGYQPQHF	TRBJ1-5	TRBD1	.	TRBV27
TGTGCCAGCAGCCAAACCCCGGGAGGGTTGGGCGGAAACACCATATATTTT	CASSQTPGGLGGNTIYF	TRBJ1-3	.	.	TRBV3-1/TRBV3-2
TGTGCCAGCAGTTTCAGCTACGAGCAGTACTTC	CASSFSYEQYF	TRBJ2-7	.	few	TRBV12-3/TRBV12-4
TGCGCCAGCAGCTTGGTGGTCGGGAACACTGAAGCTTTCTTT	CASSLVVGNTEAFF	TRBJ1-1	.	.	TRBV5-1
TGTGCCAAGGGACAGGGGAAAGGCTCCTATAATTCACCCCTCCACTTT	CAKGQGKGSYNSPLHF	TRBJ1-6	TRBD1	.	TRBV19
TGTGCCAGCAGCTTGTTGAGTTACGAGCAGTACTTC	CASSLLSYEQYF	TRBJ2-7	.	.	TRBV5-6
TGTGCCAGTAGTATAAGAAAGCAGACAGGGGGCCTCCTTCGAGGCACCTTC	CASSIRKQTGGLLRGTF	TRBJ1-2	TRBD1	.	TRBV19
TGCAGCGTTAGACAGGGAAACACTGAAGCTTTCTTT	CSVRQGNTEAFF	TRBJ1-1	TRBD1	.	TRBV29-1
TGTGCCAGCACTAACTTAAACAGGGGAAACACTGAAGCTTTCTTT	CASTNLNRGNTEAFF	TRBJ1-1	TRBD1	.	TRBV2
TGTGCCAGCAGTTACTCCGGGACAGGAGACTATGTTTACACCTTC	CASSYSGTGDYVYTF	TRBJ1-2	TRBD1	.	TRBV6-5
TGTGCCAGCAGTTACAGAGGGTCCAACACTGAAGCTTTCTTT	CASSYRGSNTEAFF	TRBJ1-1	.	.	TRBV2
TGCGCCAGCAGCCCGTCATCATGGGACTTTAATGAAAAACTGTTTTTT	CASSPSSWDFNEKLFF	TRBJ1-4	.	.	TRBV4-1
TGTGCCAGCAGCCGCACCGGGGTTGACACCGGGGAGCTGTTTTTT	CASSRTGVDTGELFF	TRBJ2-2	.	.	TRBV6-5
TGCAGCGTTGAATTATCAGGCCTGGGGCGCACCTTC	CSVELSGLGRTF	TRBJ1-2	.	.	TRBV29-1
TGTGCCAGCAGCCGGGGACAGGGGGGCGGCTACACCTTC	CASSRGQGGGYTF	TRBJ1-2	TRBD1	.	TRBV3-1/TRBV3-2
TGTGCCAGTAGTATTCAGGGTGAGGCTGGGGCCAACGTCCTGACTTTC	CASSIQGEAGANVLTF	TRBJ2-6	.	.	TRBV19
TGTGCCAGCAATCAAGGCAGGGCTACGCAAGGCTACACCTTC	CASNQGRATQGYTF	TRBJ1-2	.	.	TRBV2